This T cell receptor beta chain stems from a study of blood T cell repertoires in COVID-19 (dated by TCRdb to about 2020). Study-level background: Collaborator samples came from the United States, Italy and Spain and covered acute and convalescent phases of COVID-19. A freely available public database, intended as a resource for researchers studying the immune response to SARS-CoV-2, is where the repertoires were released. Subjects who had been exposed to COVID-19, were actively infected with it, or had recovered from it provided the deeply sampled blood TCRbeta repertoires that made up the dataset. The samples were drawn from the first 160 participants of the ongoing ImmuneRACE study and from under 1,500 subjects provided by 6 global collaborators. Where available, HLA class I and class II types were obtained from metadata supplied by the sample provider rather than from assay-based typing. The prospective study material was composed of cDNA or gDNA derived from T cells, B-cell-depleted T cells, or PBMCs. A de-identified subject ID, COVID-19 status, age in years and sex were almost always included in the sample metadata. Findings and caveats that apply to the study as a whole: Clinical and demographic metadata were provided uncurated, with the amount varying by source and participant.

TCRbeta CDR3 regions were amplified from genomic DNA by means of the immunoSEQ Assay, a bias-controlled multiplex PCR. The original methods were these. Nucleated cell counts per sample were estimated from amplification of reference gene primers within the assay. To quantify the absolute abundance of each unique TCRbeta CDR3 rearrangement, sequence reads were collapsed and filtered. For each sample, productive Simpson clonality was calculated as the square root of Simpson's diversity index across productive rearrangements. Held by TCRdb, this immuneACCESS table contains in-frame sequences only and omits some clones. Under half of the omission traces to an unresolved V gene where checked; the cause of the rest is unknown. The DNA was the basis for D and trimming; V, J and clone size are from that table. Present in this sample are approximately 51,000 clones, less than 95% of which were seen just once. Around 6.4% of the sample is held by the ten biggest clonotypes.

Taken from cysteine to phenylalanine, the CDR3 has 13 residues. Only the CDR3 DNA is retained, 39 bases long and in frame from the first base. CDR1 WSHSY and CDR2 SAAADI were looked up in the germline V gene. V loses 6 bases of germline sequence and J loses 2 bases, and the interval between the two ends is 11 bases. Collaborating institutions collected whole blood in K2EDTA tubes following their own protocols. Collaborator samples were shipped for TCRbeta analysis as frozen whole blood, isolated PBMCs, or DNA extracted from either sample type. Concerning this clone: The clone's antigen remains unknown. Per-base quality was not reported, and no clone a single base away is much larger than it.

Sequencing was performed on peripheral blood. The chain is assembled from TRBV10-2 and TRBJ2-7; D gene: possibly TRBD1, on 6 matching bases. The TCR was taken from a man aged 70-80 years with active COVID-19. The CDR3 corresponds to CASRAGQTYEQYF. The sequence in DNA is TGCGCCAGCAGAGCAGGACAGACCTACGAGCAGTACTTC.